This T cell receptor (beta chain) appears in the sequencing data of a study of CD8 T cells in ankylosing spondylitis. General observations from the study: The study identified a TCR beta motif of several highly homologous variants that appeared characteristic of ankylosing spondylitis blood.

Researchers built TCR beta libraries using quantitative 5'-RACE with molecular barcodes. TCRdb re-called the 5' RACE reads with MiXCR, one entry per CDR3 protein. This repertoire shows about 160,000 distinct CDR3 sequences, approximately 9% found once; its top ten account for over 13%. Regarding this clonotype: What it binds is unknown. Germline is not matched at one junction end, which may reflect a read error.

Germline-derived CDR1 and CDR2 are SGDLS and YYNGEE. The CDR3 extends over 12 amino acids. The specimen sequenced was blood, either unsorted or a sorted T cell fraction (not recorded which). The V call is TRBV9, the J call TRBJ2-3; D gene uncertain. The clonotype originates from a female donor with ankylosing spondylitis or in good health (not recorded which). In nucleotides, the CDR3 is TGTGCCAGCAGCGGGGCCACAGATACGCTGTATTTT. Its translation is CASSGATDTLYF.